The text below deals with one T cell receptor beta chain. This clonotype was counted between two and nine times. Its recognized antigen is unknown. No base quality values were provided; no much bigger clone lies one nucleotide off. The germline V gene specifies MNHEY as CDR1 and SVGAGI as CDR2. V loses 7 bases of germline sequence and J loses 11 bases, and the interval between the two ends is 15 bases. From the cysteine up to the phenylalanine, the CDR3 has a length of 13 residues. Solely the CDR3 DNA is kept, with 39 bases framed from the first base. The entry originates in a study of T-cell memory formation after mild COVID-19 (dated by TCRdb to the early 2020s). For the wider study: Most TCR sequence clusters were specific to one of the two donors. In two donors, T-cell clones that expanded and contracted after mild COVID-19 were followed by sequencing TCRalpha and TCRbeta repertoires longitudinally. The cohort was made up of two young adult volunteers, one female and one male, who were previously healthy. Here is what the overall study found, with its caveats: The second-wave clones that peaked on day 37 were not confirmed to be SARS-CoV-2 specific. The study covered only a couple of mild cases, and larger cohorts including severe cases with pre-infection samples were considered necessary. Some responding clones were detected in pre-infection memory, which suggested that pre-existing cross-reactive memory T cells had joined the SARS-CoV-2 response. Balanced CD4/CD8 phenotypes were observed for clones contracting from day 15 to 85, whereas a bias towards CD4+ was observed for a second wave of clones expanding from day 15 to 37. Contracting CD4+ clones were located mainly in the CM and EM memory subsets, whereas CD8+ clones were found to be enriched in EMRA.

Ficoll-Paque density gradient centrifugation was used to isolate PBMCs. Sequencing took place on an Illumina NovaSeq 6000. cDNA libraries for TCRalpha and TCRbeta were prepared by 5'RACE using constant-segment primers, with sample barcodes and unique molecular identifiers added. RNA was extracted from every sample with Trizol reagent. Libraries were amplified in two PCR steps, with a second sample barcode and Illumina TruSeq adapters added in the second step. Sequencing of the libraries was done on an Illumina NovaSeq, producing 2 x 150 bp paired-end reads. On the authors' methods: With migec v1.2.7, reads were demultiplexed and then collapsed into UMI-guided consensus sequences. Using mixcr v2.1.11, UMI consensuses were aligned to TRA and TRB V and J templates and then assembled into clonotypes. Clonotypes were classified as expanded or contracted when called significant by both edgeR and NoisET, with noise models trained on biological replicates. For edgeR calls, the thresholds were a false discovery rate-adjusted p below 0.01 and a log2 fold-change of 1. As an exploratory analysis of dynamics, PCA with hierarchical clustering was applied to max-normalized trajectories of the 1000 most abundant clonotypes. Separately sequenced CD4+ and CD8+ repertoires were used to assign a CD4 or CD8 phenotype to each responding clone. TCRdb trimmed the raw reads at Q25, called clones with MiXCR and kept productive beta chains. Here each entry gathers all rows of one CDR3 protein and keeps the most common genes and DNA. The V and J calls follow TCRdb's processing rather than the paper's. Here the sample has around 340,000 distinct CDR3 sequences; over 13% occur a single time. Of the sample, approximately 20% falls within the top ten clones.

The sequence links TRBV6-5 to TRBJ1-6, with TRBD1 perhaps the D gene, on 6 matching bases. The clonotype comes from a man in his late teens or twenties who had mild COVID-19 (a few samples of this study predate the infection). The sample titles of this study are shuffled in the database, so cell type and time point are left out; the donor was told from shared clones. The sample comprised PBMCs or a T cell subset sorted from them (not recorded which). The base sequence is TGTGCCAGCAATCCCGGACAGTCGGCACCCCTCCACTTT. It translates as CASNPGQSAPLHF.